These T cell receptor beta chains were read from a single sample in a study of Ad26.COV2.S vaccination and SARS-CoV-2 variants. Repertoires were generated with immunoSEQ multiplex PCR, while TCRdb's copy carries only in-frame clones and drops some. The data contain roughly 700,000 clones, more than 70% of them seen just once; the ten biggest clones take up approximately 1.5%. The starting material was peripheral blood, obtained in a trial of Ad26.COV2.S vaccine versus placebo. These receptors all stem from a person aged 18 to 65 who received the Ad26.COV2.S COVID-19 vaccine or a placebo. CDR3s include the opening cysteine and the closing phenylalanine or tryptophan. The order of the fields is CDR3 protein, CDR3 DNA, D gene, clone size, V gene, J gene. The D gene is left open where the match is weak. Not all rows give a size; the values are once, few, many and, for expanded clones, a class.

CASSRQTALYEQYF,TGTGCCAGCAGTCGGCAGACAGCTCTCTACGAGCAGTACTTC,.,.,TRBV6-5,TRBJ2-7
CASSQLAGGTNTDTQYF,TGTGCCAGCAGCCAATTGGCGGGGGGGACGAACACAGATACGCAGTATTTT,TRBD2,.,TRBV3-1/TRBV3-2,TRBJ2-3
CATSRDRDRVGSPLHF,TGTGCCACCAGCAGAGACCGGGACAGGGTGGGTTCACCCCTCCACTTT,TRBD1,.,TRBV15,TRBJ1-6
CASRPMTGPNTGELFF,TGTGCCAGCAGACCGATGACAGGGCCGAACACCGGGGAGCTGTTTTTT,TRBD1,.,TRBV27,TRBJ2-2
CASSATGTGANVLTF,TGTGCCAGCAGCGCCACAGGGACTGGGGCCAACGTCCTGACTTTC,.,.,TRBV9,TRBJ2-6
CASSLWPPYEQYF,TGTGCCAGCAGTTTATGGCCCCCCTACGAGCAGTACTTC,.,.,TRBV27,TRBJ2-7
CASSLARNSPLHF,TGTGCCAGCAGCTTGGCCAGGAATTCACCCCTCCACTTT,.,.,TRBV5-8,TRBJ1-6
CASSPSLRAREQASHEQYF,TGTGCCAGCAGCCCTTCTCTCCGGGCCCGGGAACAGGCGTCCCACGAGCAGTACTTC,.,.,TRBV7-6,TRBJ2-7
CASSSDDGYTEAFF,TGCGCCAGCAGCTCCGATGACGGCTACACTGAAGCTTTCTTT,.,.,TRBV5-1,TRBJ1-1
CASSPRAKDEQFF,TGTGCCAGCAGTCCTCGAGCTAAGGATGAGCAGTTCTTC,.,.,TRBV12-3/TRBV12-4,TRBJ2-1
CSVRGQGYASGYEQYF,TGCAGCGTTAGGGGACAGGGATACGCTAGCGGGTACGAGCAGTACTTC,.,.,TRBV29-1,TRBJ2-7
CATQTRGDYEQYF,TGTGCCACCCAGACACGGGGGGATTACGAGCAGTACTTC,TRBD2,.,TRBV7-8,TRBJ2-7
CASSQVTLTGELFF,TGTGCCAGCAGCCAAGTTACCCTCACCGGGGAGCTGTTTTTT,.,few,TRBV4-2,TRBJ2-2
CASSLGGGRTNSPLHF,TGTGCCAGCTCCCTCGGGGGGGGACGGACCAATTCACCCCTCCACTTT,.,.,TRBV18,TRBJ1-6
CATSDPGHAGELFF,TGTGCCACCAGTGATCCGGGACACGCCGGGGAGCTGTTTTTT,.,.,TRBV24-1,TRBJ2-2
CASSPTGSETYEQYF,TGTGCCAGCTCACCAACGGGCAGCGAAACCTACGAGCAGTACTTC,.,few,TRBV18,TRBJ2-7
CASSQASGGEYEQYF,TGTGCCAGCAGCCAAGCTTCGGGAGGAGAGTACGAGCAGTACTTC,TRBD2,.,TRBV4-2,TRBJ2-7
CASSHGSGGSRETQYF,TGTGCCAGCAGCCACGGAAGCGGGGGGTCCCGAGAGACCCAGTACTTC,TRBD2,.,TRBV3-1/TRBV3-2,TRBJ2-5
CASSPGSVRTSTDTQYF,TGCGCCAGCAGCCCAGGTAGCGTTCGAACTAGCACAGATACGCAGTATTTT,.,.,TRBV5-1,TRBJ2-3
CASSFKTTGPNSPLHF,TGTGCCAGCAGTTTCAAAACCACGGGACCCAATTCACCCCTCCACTTT,.,once,TRBV6-5,TRBJ1-6
CASSVEGAKNIQYF,TGTGCCAGCAGCGTAGAAGGAGCCAAAAACATTCAGTACTTC,.,.,TRBV9,TRBJ2-4
CASSQDRGPWTEAFF,TGCGCCAGCAGCCAAGATCGGGGCCCTTGGACTGAAGCTTTCTTT,.,.,TRBV4-3,TRBJ1-1
CASRKNRASTDTQYF,TGTGCCAGCAGAAAAAACAGGGCTAGCACAGATACGCAGTATTTT,.,.,TRBV27,TRBJ2-3
CAISESRREYEQYF,TGTGCCATCAGTGAGTCGAGACGGGAGTACGAGCAGTACTTC,.,.,TRBV10-3,TRBJ2-7
CASSVESGQAGSPLHF,TGTGCCAGCAGCGTAGAGAGCGGACAGGCCGGTTCACCCCTCCACTTT,TRBD1,.,TRBV9,TRBJ1-6
CASSIYSSNQPQHF,TGTGCCAGTAGTATTTACAGCAGCAATCAGCCCCAGCATTTT,.,.,TRBV19,TRBJ1-5
CASSGPQGAGGEQYF,TGCGCCAGCAGCGGGCCCCAGGGGGCAGGGGGCGAGCAGTACTTC,TRBD1,few,TRBV5-1,TRBJ2-7
CASSILADSYNEQFF,TGTGCCAGTAGTATCCTAGCGGACTCCTACAATGAGCAGTTCTTC,TRBD2,.,TRBV19,TRBJ2-1
CASRTMTRQAQFF,TGTGCAAGTCGCACCATGACCCGGCAAGCGCAGTTCTTC,.,.,TRBV12-2,TRBJ2-1
CASSLEGGATQYF,TGTGCCAGCAGCTTAGAGGGAGGAGCGACGCAGTATTTT,.,.,TRBV7-2,TRBJ2-3
CASSTGLNQPQHF,TGTGCCAGCAGTACGGGCCTCAATCAGCCCCAGCATTTT,.,once,TRBV28,TRBJ1-5
CASSIQHSNEQFF,TGTGCCAGTAGTATTCAACACTCCAATGAGCAGTTCTTC,.,once,TRBV19,TRBJ2-1
CASSQEGGYEQYF,TGTGCCAGCAGCCAAGAAGGGGGCTACGAGCAGTACTTC,.,.,TRBV3-1/TRBV3-2,TRBJ2-7
CASSQEGHRADTQYF,TGTGCCAGCAGCCAAGAGGGTCATAGAGCAGATACGCAGTATTTT,.,.,TRBV3-1/TRBV3-2,TRBJ2-3
CASSLRAGGLDEQYF,TGTGCCAGCAGCTTGCGCGCAGGGGGGTTAGACGAGCAGTACTTC,.,.,TRBV5-6,TRBJ2-7
CASGTFATDTQYF,TGTGCCAGCGGAACCTTCGCCACAGATACGCAGTATTTT,.,.,TRBV27,TRBJ2-3
CASSSRTDTLYGYTF,TGCGCCAGCAGCTCCAGGACAGATACCCTCTATGGCTACACCTTC,.,.,TRBV5-1,TRBJ1-2
CASSLVSGMQYF,TGTGCCAGCAGCTTGGTAAGTGGCATGCAGTACTTC,.,.,TRBV5-6,TRBJ2-7
CAWSVTGPYEQYF,TGTGCCTGGAGTGTAACGGGACCCTACGAGCAGTACTTC,.,.,TRBV30,TRBJ2-7